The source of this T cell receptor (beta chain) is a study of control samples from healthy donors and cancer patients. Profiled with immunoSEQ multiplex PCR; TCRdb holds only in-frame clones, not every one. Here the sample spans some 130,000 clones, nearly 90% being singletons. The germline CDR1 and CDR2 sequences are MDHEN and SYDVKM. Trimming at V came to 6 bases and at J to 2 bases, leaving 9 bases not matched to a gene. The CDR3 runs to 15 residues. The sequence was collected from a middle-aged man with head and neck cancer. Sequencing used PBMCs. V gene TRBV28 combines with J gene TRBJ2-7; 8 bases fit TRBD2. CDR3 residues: CASSTPRGAAYEQYF. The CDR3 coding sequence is TGTGCCAGCAGCACTCCGCGGGGGGCGGCCTACGAGCAGTACTTC.